A single sample is the source of the 26 T cell receptor beta chains below, sequenced in a study of T cell repertoires in cytomegalovirus infection. TCRdb reprocessed the reads with MiXCR, giving one entry per CDR3 protein. The sample carries around 450,000 distinct CDR3 sequences, approximately 30% recorded once. The sequenced sample consisted of PBMCs. These receptors all stem from a human donor in good health (CMV status not recorded). Some clones in this sample may be carry-over from other donors' samples.

This chain joins TRBV7-2 and TRBJ1-2; 10 positions match TRBD1. With V trimmed by 5 bases and J by 8 bases, 11 bases remained unmatched. Germline V gene sequence: CDR1 SGHTA, CDR2 FQGNSA. This CDR3 has 15 amino acids. Here the CDR3 reads CASSRDGTGDGGYTF. CDR3 sequence (DNA): TGTGCCAGCAGCCGCGACGGGACAGGGGATGGAGGCTACACCTTC.

V gene TRBV20-1 combines with J gene TRBJ2-5; 10 nucleotides line up with TRBD2. Germline CDR1 reads DFQATT; CDR2 reads SNEGSKA (reference sequence). This CDR3 region has 15 residues. Trimming took 3 bases from V and 1 from J; bases not matched to a gene: 5. Here the CDR3 DNA reads TGCAGTGCTAGCGGGCTAGCGGGAGTCCAAGAGACCCAGTACTTC. Translated: CSASGLAGVQETQYF.

A few counts support this clonotype. The rearrangement uses TRBV10-3 and TRBJ2-4; 8 bases line up with TRBD2. The CDR3 is 15 amino acids. The germline V gene encodes CDR1 ENHRY and CDR2 SYGVKD. The V gene end was trimmed by 3 bases and the J gene end by 0 bases; junction bases not matched to a gene: 1. DNA for the CDR3: TGTGCCATCAGTGATAGCGGGGTAGCCAAAAACATTCAGTACTTC. This gives the protein CAISDSGVAKNIQYF.

The CDR3 DNA reads TGTGCCAGCTCCAAGACGACAGGATCTAACACTGAAGCTTTCTTT. It is translated as CASSKTTGSNTEAFF. V usage is TRBV18 and J usage is TRBJ1-1, with D possibly TRBD1 on 6 matching bases. Trimming left V 6 bases short and J 2 bases short, with 16 bases between. Germline V lookup: CDR1 KGHSH, CDR2 LQKENI. The CDR3 length is 15 residues.

The chain couples TRBV28 to TRBJ2-4, with D possibly being TRBD2 (5 bases). Trimming left V 7 bases short and J 0 bases short, with 13 bases between. Germline V gene sequence: CDR1 MDHEN, CDR2 SYDVKM. The CDR3 spans 15 residues. CDR3 amino acids: CASKEEKPAKNIQYF. In DNA, the CDR3 is TGTGCCAGCAAGGAGGAGAAACCAGCCAAAAACATTCAGTACTTC.

The chain is built from TRBV5-6 and TRBJ1-5, with D tentatively TRBD1 (6 bases). Germline V gene lookup returns CDR1 SGHDT and CDR2 YYEEEE. Trimming removed 4 bases from V and 10 bases from J, with 12 bases in between. CDR3 length equals 12 residues. The CDR3 nucleotides read TGTGCCAGCAGCCCAGAGGGGGGTCCCCAGCATTTT. It codes for CASSPEGGPQHF. Complete variable domain (other parts from reference TRBV5-6 and TRBJ1-5): DAGVTQSPTHLIKTRGQQVTLRCSPKSGHDTVSWYQQALGQGPQFIFQYYEEEERQRGNFPDRFSGHQFPNYSSELNVNALLLGDSALYLCASSPEGGPQHFGDGTRLSIL.

The sample holds many counts of this clonotype. V is TRBV19 and J is TRBJ2-2; no clear D gene. The V end lost 9 bases, the J end lost 7 bases, and 27 bases lay between the germline ends. Germline CDR1 reads LNHDA; CDR2 reads SQIVND (reference sequence). This CDR3 is 17 amino acids long. As DNA, the CDR3 is TGTGCCAGCCAATACCCTTTTGCCTCAATCGGTGACGGGGAGCTGTTTTTT. As protein: CASQYPFASIGDGELFF.

J is TRBJ2-2 and V is TRBV6-6, with 12 bases fitting TRBD2. CDR3 length: 17 amino acids. CDR1 MNHNY and CDR2 SVGAGI come from the germline V gene (reference sequence). Unmatched junction bases numbered 7, after V lost 6 bases and J lost 2 bases. The CDR3 DNA follows: TGTGCCAGCAGCACTAGCGGGGGGCCCCAAAACACCGGGGAGCTGTTTTTT. Its translation is CASSTSGGPQNTGELFF.

Regarding this clonotype: A read error may be the cause here, since a much bigger clone is one base away. The V gene is TRBV7-8, the J gene TRBJ2-7; 9 bases match TRBD1. Trimming took 5 bases from V and 3 from J; bases not matched to a gene: 5. Germline V lookup: CDR1 SGHVS, CDR2 FQNEAQ. This CDR3 is 14 amino acids long. DNA for the CDR3: TGTGCCAGCAGCATTAGACAGGGGGACTACGAGCAGTACTTC. The encoded protein is CASSIRQGDYEQYF.

The sample holds many counts of this clonotype. The genes are TRBV7-2 and TRBJ2-3, with D possibly matching TRBD1 (5 bases). V was trimmed by 1 base and J by 4 bases, leaving 15 bases between them. Germline V gene lookup returns CDR1 SGHTA and CDR2 FQGNSA. CDR3 size: 16 residues. The CDR3 loop reads CASSLGGWAGADTQYF. In DNA, the CDR3 is TGTGCCAGCAGCTTAGGGGGCTGGGCCGGCGCAGATACGCAGTATTTT.

This clonotype was recorded a few times. CDR3 loop: CASSWQGRSYGYTF. The CDR3, as DNA: TGTGCCAGTAGTTGGCAGGGACGGAGCTATGGCTACACCTTC. The chain is built from TRBV19 and TRBJ1-2; D is perhaps TRBD1 (5 bases). This CDR3 is built from 14 residues. Germline CDR1 reads LNHDA; CDR2 reads SQIVND (reference sequence). The V gene lost 5 bases and the J gene lost 4 bases, with 14 bases spanning the gap.

At least ten counts were recorded for this clonotype. The chain is built from TRBV7-6 and TRBJ2-5; D may be TRBD1 (6 bases). The CDR3 totals 14 residues. Trimming shortened V by 5 bases and J by 0 bases, and 10 bases separated the two germline ends. The V gene's germline CDR1 is SGHVS and CDR2 FNYEAQ. CDR3 amino acids: CASSGDRNQETQYF. The CDR3 nucleotides are TGTGCCAGCAGCGGTGACAGGAACCAAGAGACCCAGTACTTC.

This clonotype was counted ten times or more. The V call is TRBV7-6, the J call TRBJ2-2, with 9 nucleotides matching TRBD1. The V segment lost 5 bases and the J segment 6 bases; nucleotides outside the gene matches: 7. Looked up from germline, CDR1 is SGHVS and CDR2 is FNYEAQ. This CDR3 is built from 15 residues. CDR3 sequence (DNA): TGTGCCAGCAGCCTGGGACAGGGAAACGCCGGGGAGCTGTTTTTT. Amino acids: CASSLGQGNAGELFF.

About this clonotype itself: A clone one base away is much larger, so this may be a read error. V is TRBV7-6 and J is TRBJ1-1; possible D gene TRBD1, 6 bases. This CDR3 comprises 14 residues. Germline CDR1 is SGHVS and CDR2 is FNYEAQ. The CDR3 DNA is TGTTCCAGCAGCTTAGGGACAATCGGTACTGAAGCTTTCTTT. Amino acids: CSSSLGTIGTEAFF.

This clonotype appeared a few times. J is TRBJ1-1 and V is TRBV7-9; 9 nucleotides agree with TRBD1. The CDR3 has 15 residues. V lost 6 bases and J lost 3; bases outside the gene matches: 8. Germline CDR1 is SEHNR and CDR2 is FQNEAQ (reference sequence). For the CDR3, the DNA is TGTGCCAGCAGACCCTCGACAGGGGGGGACACTGAAGCTTTCTTT. It specifies CASRPSTGGDTEAFF.

This chain joins TRBV11-2 and TRBJ2-1; D not certain. The CDR3 is made up of 16 amino acids. Deletions cut 6 bases from V and 0 bases from J, with 15 bases between. Looked up from germline, CDR1 is SGHAT and CDR2 is FQNNGV. The CDR3 DNA is TGTGCCAGCAGGGTAACGACTGTAAGCTCCTACAATGAGCAGTTCTTC. Its translation is CASRVTTVSSYNEQFF.

This clonotype was seen more than once but under ten times. The gene calls are TRBV5-1 and TRBJ1-6, with D perhaps matching TRBD1 (5 bases). V shed 0 bases and J shed 8 bases, with 9 bases lying between them. Germline V gives CDR1 SGHRS, CDR2 YFSETQ. The length of the CDR3 is 14 residues. The CDR3 DNA reads TGCGCCAGCAGCTTGGCGGGGGTGGATTCACCCCTCCACTTT. Its translation: CASSLAGVDSPLHF.

This clonotype has ten or more counts. The CDR3 DNA is TGTGCCAGCAGCCCCTCCGCAACTAATGAAAAACTGTTTTTT. Its translation is CASSPSATNEKLFF. This chain uses TRBV7-8 with TRBJ1-4; D is undetermined. In germline, CDR1 is SGHVS, CDR2 FQNEAQ. V was cut by 5 bases and J by 0 bases, with 7 bases left in between. The CDR3 covers 14 residues.

This clonotype showed up just a few times. V is TRBV4-1 and J is TRBJ1-5, with 7 bases fitting TRBD1. Germline-derived CDR1 and CDR2 are MGHRA and YSYEKL. CDR3 length equals 16 residues. V was pared by 3 bases and J by 5 bases, with 10 bases of the junction left unmatched. This chain's CDR3 is CASSQVTGQADQPQHF. The CDR3 nucleotides read TGCGCCAGCAGCCAGGTCACTGGACAGGCCGATCAGCCCCAGCATTTT.

The gene calls are TRBV14 and TRBJ2-5; tentatively, D is TRBD1 (6 bases). The ends were cut back, 4 bases at V and 3 bases at J, with 9 bases in the middle. CDR1 and CDR2 (germline): SGHDN, FVKESK. The CDR3 sequence is 13 residues long. The CDR3 sequence is CASSRGQKETQYF. The DNA for the CDR3 is TGTGCCAGCAGCCGAGGACAGAAAGAGACCCAGTACTTC.

This clonotype has a handful of counts. The V gene is TRBV7-9, the J gene TRBJ2-5; 10 bases line up with TRBD2. V was pared by 4 bases and J by 2 bases, with 4 bases of the junction left unmatched. Germline V gene data show CDR1 as SEHNR and CDR2 as FQNEAQ (reference sequence). CDR3 length: 15 residues. The CDR3 DNA follows: TGTGCCAGCAGCTCCCTAGCGGGGGCTCAAGAGACCCAGTACTTC. Translated, it gives CASSSLAGAQETQYF.

The chain uses TRBV28 and TRBJ2-7, with D uncertain. Germline V lookup: CDR1 MDHEN, CDR2 SYDVKM. The CDR3 extends over 16 amino acids. Trimming cost V 3 bases and J 6 bases, with 21 bases left between them. The CDR3, as DNA: TGTGCCAGCAGTTTGATTGGTCGCGGTCAGGCCCTCGAGCAGTACTTC. It specifies CASSLIGRGQALEQYF.

This rearrangement joins TRBV28 to TRBJ2-7; D is perhaps TRBD1 (6 bases). With 6 bases removed from V and 4 bases from J, the gap between germline ends came to 10 bases. The germline gives CDR1 MDHEN, CDR2 SYDVKM. The CDR3 is 12 amino acids. CDR3: CASSRGRYEQYF. Here the CDR3 DNA reads TGTGCCAGCAGCAGGGGACGGTACGAGCAGTACTTC.

The sample holds many counts of this clonotype. CDR3 loop: CASSLARYSNQPQHF. The CDR3 DNA is TGTGCCAGCAGCTTAGCCCGTTATAGCAATCAGCCCCAGCATTTT. The chain carries TRBV7-8 and TRBJ1-5; D uncertain. Germline V gene lookup returns CDR1 SGHVS and CDR2 FQNEAQ. CDR3 length: 15 residues. The ends were cut back, 0 bases at V and 0 bases at J, with 6 bases in the middle.

V and J are TRBV11-2 and TRBJ2-1; D is unresolved. The CDR3 covers 11 residues. Germline CDR1 is SGHAT and CDR2 is FQNNGV. V was cut by 2 bases and J by 10 bases, with 6 bases left in between. This CDR3 reads CASSLQVEQFF. CDR3 nucleotide sequence: TGTGCCAGCAGCTTACAGGTGGAGCAGTTCTTC.

This clonotype was detected many times. The chain couples TRBV7-6 to TRBJ2-5; the match to TRBD1 covers 9 bases. The V gene end was trimmed by 5 bases and the J gene end by 2 bases; junction bases not matched to a gene: 6. The CDR3 covers 15 residues. The germline gives CDR1 SGHVS, CDR2 FNYEAQ. The CDR3 spells CASSPTGGSQETQYF. As DNA, the CDR3 is TGTGCCAGCAGCCCGACAGGGGGTTCTCAAGAGACCCAGTACTTC.